This T cell receptor beta chain was observed in a study of tumor-infiltrating lymphocytes in primary liver carcinoma. The overall study: Patients diagnosed with primary liver carcinoma received treatment through surgical resection. There were tumors of stage T1-T3 N0M0, each 4.2 to 10 cm across. Study results and caveats: A significantly higher top-250-clone fraction was found in tumors than in blood (p = 0.039). Comparison of CD4+ and CD8+ repertoires was precluded by bulk unsorted samples.

Blood RNA came from unsorted whole blood; germline DNA was also extracted. A primer in the constant region served to generate TCR beta cDNA from 500 ng of total RNA. What produced the TCR beta libraries was three nested multiplex PCR rounds using slightly modified ARM-PCR. The two initial PCR rounds, ten to eleven cycles each, used TRBV1-TRBV30 forward and C-beta reverse primers. TCRdb reanalysed the multiplex PCR reads using MiXCR and keeps one entry per CDR3 protein. This repertoire shows 300,000 to 400,000 distinct CDR3 sequences, approximately 65% found once; its top ten account for approximately 9.4%. This CDR3 is 15 amino acids long. The germline V gene has CDR1 LGHNA and CDR2 YNFKEQ. This clonotype is a singleton in its sample. What it binds is not known. The conserved phenylalanine or tryptophan is not found at the CDR3 terminus, so this likely reflects a read error.

Input material: peripheral blood. The rearrangement uses TRBV4-2 and TRBJ2-2; TRBD2 is a possible D gene (6 bases). This receptor was obtained from a man aged 40-55 years with primary liver carcinoma and hepatitis B virus infection. This CDR3 reads CASSQLGGNTGELFY. The DNA for the CDR3 is TGTGCCAGTAGCCAGCTGGGGGGGAACACCGGGGAGCTGTTTTAT.